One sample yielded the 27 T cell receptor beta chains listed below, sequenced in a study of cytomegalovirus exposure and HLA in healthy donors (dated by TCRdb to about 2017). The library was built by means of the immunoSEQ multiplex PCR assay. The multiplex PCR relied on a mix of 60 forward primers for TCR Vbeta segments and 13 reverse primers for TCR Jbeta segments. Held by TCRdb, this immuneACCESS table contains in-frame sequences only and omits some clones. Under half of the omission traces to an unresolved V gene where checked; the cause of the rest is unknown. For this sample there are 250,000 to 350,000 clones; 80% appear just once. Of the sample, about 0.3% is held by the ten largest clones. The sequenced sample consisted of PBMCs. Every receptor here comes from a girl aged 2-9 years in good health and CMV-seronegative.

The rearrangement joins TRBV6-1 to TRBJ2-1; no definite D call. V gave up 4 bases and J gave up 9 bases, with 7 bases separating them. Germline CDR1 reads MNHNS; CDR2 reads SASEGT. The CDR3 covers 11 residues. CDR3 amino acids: CASSGTLEQFF. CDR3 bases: TGTGCCAGCAGTGGTACTCTTGAGCAGTTCTTC.

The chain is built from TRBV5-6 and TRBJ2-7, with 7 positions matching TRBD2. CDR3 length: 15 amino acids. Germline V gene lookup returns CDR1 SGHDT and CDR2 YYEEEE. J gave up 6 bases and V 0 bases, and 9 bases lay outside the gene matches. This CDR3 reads CASSLDGAGVFEQYF. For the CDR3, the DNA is TGTGCCAGCAGCTTGGACGGCGCGGGAGTCTTCGAGCAGTACTTC.

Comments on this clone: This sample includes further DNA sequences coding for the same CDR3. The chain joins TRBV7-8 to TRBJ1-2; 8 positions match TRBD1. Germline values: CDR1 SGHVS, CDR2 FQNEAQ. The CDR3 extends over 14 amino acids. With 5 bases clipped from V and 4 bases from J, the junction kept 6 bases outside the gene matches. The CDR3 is CASSAGTGVYGYTF. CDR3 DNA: TGTGCCAGCAGCGCCGGGACAGGAGTCTATGGCTACACCTTC.

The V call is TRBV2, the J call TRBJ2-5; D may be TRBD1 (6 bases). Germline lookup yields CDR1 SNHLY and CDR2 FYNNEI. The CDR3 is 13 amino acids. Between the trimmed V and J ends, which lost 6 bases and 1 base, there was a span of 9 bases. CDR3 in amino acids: CASRRDTQETQYF. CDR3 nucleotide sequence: TGTGCCAGCAGAAGGGACACCCAAGAGACCCAGTACTTC.

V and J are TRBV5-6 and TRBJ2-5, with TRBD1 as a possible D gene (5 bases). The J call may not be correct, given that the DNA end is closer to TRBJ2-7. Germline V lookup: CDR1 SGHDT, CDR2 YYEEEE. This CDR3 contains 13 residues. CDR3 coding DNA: TGTGCCAGCAGCTTGGGGGGCCACTACGAGCAGTACTTC. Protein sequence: CASSLGGHYEQYF.

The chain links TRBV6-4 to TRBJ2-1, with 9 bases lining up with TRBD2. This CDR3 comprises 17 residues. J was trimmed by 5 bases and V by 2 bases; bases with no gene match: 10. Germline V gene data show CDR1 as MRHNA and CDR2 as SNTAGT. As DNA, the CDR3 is TGTGCCAGCAGTGACGTGTTTCGGCGGGGGGGTCACAATGAGCAGTTCTTC. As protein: CASSDVFRRGGHNEQFF.

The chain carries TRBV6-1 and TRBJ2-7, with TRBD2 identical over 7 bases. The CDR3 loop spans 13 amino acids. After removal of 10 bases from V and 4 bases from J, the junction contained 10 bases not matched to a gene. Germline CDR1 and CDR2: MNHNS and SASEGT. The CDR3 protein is CATPGTTRYEQYF. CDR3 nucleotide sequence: TGTGCCACCCCCGGGACTACCAGATACGAGCAGTACTTC.

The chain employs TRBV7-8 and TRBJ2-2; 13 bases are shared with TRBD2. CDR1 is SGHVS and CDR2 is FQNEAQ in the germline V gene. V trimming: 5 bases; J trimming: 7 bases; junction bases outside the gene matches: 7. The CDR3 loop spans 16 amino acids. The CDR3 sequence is CASSPRTSGRGGELFF. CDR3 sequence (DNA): TGTGCCAGCAGCCCGCGGACTAGCGGGAGAGGCGGGGAGCTGTTTTTT. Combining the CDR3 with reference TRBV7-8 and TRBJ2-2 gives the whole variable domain GAGVSQSPRYKVAKRGQDVALRCDPISGHVSLFWYQQALGQGPEFLTYFQNEAQLDKSGLPSDRFFAERPEGSVSTLKIQRTQQEDSAVYLCASSPRTSGRGGELFFGEGSRLTVL.

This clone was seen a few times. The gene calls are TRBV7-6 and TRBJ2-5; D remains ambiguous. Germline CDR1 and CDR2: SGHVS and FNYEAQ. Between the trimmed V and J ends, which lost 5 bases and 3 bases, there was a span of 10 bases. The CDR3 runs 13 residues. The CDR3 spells CASSHRREETQYF. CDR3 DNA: TGTGCCAGCAGCCACCGACGGGAAGAGACCCAGTACTTC.

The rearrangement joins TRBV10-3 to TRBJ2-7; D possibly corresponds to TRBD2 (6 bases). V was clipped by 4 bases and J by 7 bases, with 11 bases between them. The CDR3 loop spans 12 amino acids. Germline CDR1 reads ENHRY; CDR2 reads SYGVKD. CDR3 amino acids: CAISGRGYEQYF. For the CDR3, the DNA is TGTGCCATCAGTGGGCGGGGATATGAGCAGTACTTC.

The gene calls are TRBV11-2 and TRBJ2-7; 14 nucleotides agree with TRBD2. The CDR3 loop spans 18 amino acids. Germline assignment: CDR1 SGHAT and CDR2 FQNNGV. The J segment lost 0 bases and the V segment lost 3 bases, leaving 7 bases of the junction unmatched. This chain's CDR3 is CASSFIRTSGGNSYEQYF. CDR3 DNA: TGTGCCAGCAGCTTTATCCGGACTAGCGGGGGGAACTCCTACGAGCAGTACTTC.

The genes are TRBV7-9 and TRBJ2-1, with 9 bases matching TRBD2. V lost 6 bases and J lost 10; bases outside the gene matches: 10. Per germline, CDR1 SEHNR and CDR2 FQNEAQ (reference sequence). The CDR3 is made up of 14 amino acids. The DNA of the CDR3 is TGTGCCAGCAGGAAAGGCTCTAGCGGGACGGAGCAGTTCTTC. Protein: CASRKGSSGTEQFF.

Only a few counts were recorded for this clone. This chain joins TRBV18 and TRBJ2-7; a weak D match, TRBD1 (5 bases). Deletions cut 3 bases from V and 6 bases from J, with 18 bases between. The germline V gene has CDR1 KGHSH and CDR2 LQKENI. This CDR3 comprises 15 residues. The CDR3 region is CASSPRQTVLLEQYF. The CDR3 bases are TGTGCCAGCTCACCGAGACAGACGGTTCTTCTCGAGCAGTACTTC. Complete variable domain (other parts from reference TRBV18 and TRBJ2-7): NAGVMQNPRHLVRRRGQEARLRCSPMKGHSHVYWYRQLPEEGLKFMVYLQKENIIDESGMPKERFSAEFPKEGPSILRIQQVVRGDSAAYFCASSPRQTVLLEQYFGPGTRLTVT.

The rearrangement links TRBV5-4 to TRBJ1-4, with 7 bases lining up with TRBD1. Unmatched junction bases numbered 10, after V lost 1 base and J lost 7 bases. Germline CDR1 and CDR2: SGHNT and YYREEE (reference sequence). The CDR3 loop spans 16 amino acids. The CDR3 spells CASSLNPTGRGEKLFF. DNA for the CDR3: TGTGCCAGCAGCTTGAACCCGACAGGGAGAGGTGAAAAACTGTTTTTT. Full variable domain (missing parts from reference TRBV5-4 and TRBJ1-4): ETGVTQSPTHLIKTRGQQVTLRCSSQSGHNTVSWYQQALGQGPQFIFQYYREEENGRGNFPPRFSGLQFPNYSSELNVNALELDDSALYLCASSLNPTGRGEKLFFGSGTQLSVL.

CDR3 residues: CASSLYRASHYEQYF. CDR3 DNA sequence: TGTGCCAGCAGTTTATACAGGGCGTCCCACTACGAGCAGTACTTC. This sequence joins TRBV27 and TRBJ2-7, with D maybe TRBD1 (6 bases). Germline CDR1 and CDR2: MNHEY and SMNVEV (reference sequence). This CDR3 contains 15 residues. The V end lost 1 base, the J end lost 3 bases, and 13 bases lay between the germline ends.

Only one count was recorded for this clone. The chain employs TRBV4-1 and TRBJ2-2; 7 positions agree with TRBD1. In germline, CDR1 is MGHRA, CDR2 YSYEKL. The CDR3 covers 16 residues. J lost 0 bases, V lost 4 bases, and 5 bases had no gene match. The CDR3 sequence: CASSPQQGPNTGELFF. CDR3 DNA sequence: TGCGCCAGCAGCCCACAACAGGGGCCGAACACCGGGGAGCTGTTTTTT.

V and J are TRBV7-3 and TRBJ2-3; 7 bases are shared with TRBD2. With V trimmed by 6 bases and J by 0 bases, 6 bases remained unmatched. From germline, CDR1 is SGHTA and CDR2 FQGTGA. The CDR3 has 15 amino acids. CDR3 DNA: TGTGCCAGCAGGTCTTGGCGGGGGAGCACAGATACGCAGTATTTT. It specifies CASRSWRGSTDTQYF.

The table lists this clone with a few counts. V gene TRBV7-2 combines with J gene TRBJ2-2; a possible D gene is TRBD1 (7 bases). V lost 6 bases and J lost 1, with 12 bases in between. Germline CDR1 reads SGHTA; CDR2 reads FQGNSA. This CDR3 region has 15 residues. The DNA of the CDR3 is TGTGCCAGCAGGGAGGGGGCCCAGAACACCGGGGAGCTGTTTTTT. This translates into CASREGAQNTGELFF.

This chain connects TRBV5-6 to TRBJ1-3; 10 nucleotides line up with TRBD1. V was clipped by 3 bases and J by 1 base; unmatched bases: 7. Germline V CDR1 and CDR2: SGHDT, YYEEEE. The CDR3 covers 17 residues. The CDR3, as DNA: TGTGCCAGCAGCTCGCCGGGACAGGGGTTATCTGGAAACACCATATATTTT. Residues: CASSSPGQGLSGNTIYF.

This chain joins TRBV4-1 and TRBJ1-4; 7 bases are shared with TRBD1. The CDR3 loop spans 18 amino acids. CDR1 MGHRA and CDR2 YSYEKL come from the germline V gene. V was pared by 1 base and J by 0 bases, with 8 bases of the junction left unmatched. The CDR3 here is CASSQVGQNFATNEKLFF. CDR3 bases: TGCGCCAGCAGCCAAGTGGGACAGAACTTTGCAACTAATGAAAAACTGTTTTTT.

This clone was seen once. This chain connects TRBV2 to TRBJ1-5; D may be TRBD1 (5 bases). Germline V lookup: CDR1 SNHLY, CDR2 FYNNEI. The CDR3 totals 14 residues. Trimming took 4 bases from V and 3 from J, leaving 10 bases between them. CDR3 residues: CASSVGRVNQPQHF. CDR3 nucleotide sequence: TGTGCCAGCAGTGTGGGCAGGGTCAATCAGCCCCAGCATTTT. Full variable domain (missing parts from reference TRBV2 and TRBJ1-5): EPEVTQTPSHQVTQMGQEVILRCVPISNHLYFYWYRQILGQKVEFLVSFYNNEISEKSEIFDDQFSVERPDGSNFTLKIRSTKLEDSAMYFCASSVGRVNQPQHFGDGTRLSIL.

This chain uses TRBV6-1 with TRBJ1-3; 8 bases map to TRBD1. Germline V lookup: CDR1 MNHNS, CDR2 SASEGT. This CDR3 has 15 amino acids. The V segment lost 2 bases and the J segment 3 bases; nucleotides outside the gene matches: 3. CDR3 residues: CASSEQTGGGNTIYF. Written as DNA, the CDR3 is TGTGCCAGCAGTGAACAAACAGGGGGTGGAAACACCATATATTTT.

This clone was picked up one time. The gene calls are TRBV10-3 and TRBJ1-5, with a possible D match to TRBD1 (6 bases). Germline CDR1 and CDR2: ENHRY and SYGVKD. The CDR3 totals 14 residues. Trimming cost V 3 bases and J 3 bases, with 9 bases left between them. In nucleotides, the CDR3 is TGTGCCATCAGTGAAAACAGGGCCAATCAGCCCCAGCATTTT. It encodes CAISENRANQPQHF.

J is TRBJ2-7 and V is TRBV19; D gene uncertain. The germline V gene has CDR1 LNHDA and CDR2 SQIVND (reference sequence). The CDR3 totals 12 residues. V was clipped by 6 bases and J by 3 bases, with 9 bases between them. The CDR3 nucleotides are TGTGCCAGTAGAGGCGGTATCTACGAGCAGTACTTC. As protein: CASRGGIYEQYF.

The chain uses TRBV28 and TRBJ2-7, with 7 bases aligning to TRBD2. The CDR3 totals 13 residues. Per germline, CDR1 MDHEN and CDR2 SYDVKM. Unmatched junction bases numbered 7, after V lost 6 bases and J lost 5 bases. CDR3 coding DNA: TGTGCCAGCAGATTGGGGGGGGGAAACGAGCAGTACTTC. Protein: CASRLGGGNEQYF. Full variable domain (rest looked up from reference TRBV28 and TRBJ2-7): DVKVTQSSRYLVKRTGEKVFLECVQDMDHENMFWYRQDPGLGLRLIYFSYDVKMKEKGDIPEGYSVSREKKERFSLILESASTNQTSMYLCASRLGGGNEQYFGPGTRLTVT.

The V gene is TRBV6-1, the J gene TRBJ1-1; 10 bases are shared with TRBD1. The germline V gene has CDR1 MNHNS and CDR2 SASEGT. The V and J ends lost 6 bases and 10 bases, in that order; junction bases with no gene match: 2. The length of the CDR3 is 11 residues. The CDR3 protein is CASSGDRGAFF. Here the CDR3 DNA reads TGTGCCAGCAGCGGGGACAGGGGAGCTTTCTTT.

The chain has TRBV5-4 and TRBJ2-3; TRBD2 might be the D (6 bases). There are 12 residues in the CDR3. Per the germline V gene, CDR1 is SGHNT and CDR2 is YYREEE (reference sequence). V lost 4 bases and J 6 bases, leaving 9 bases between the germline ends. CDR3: CASSEGTDTQYF. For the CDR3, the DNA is TGTGCCAGCAGCGAAGGGACTGATACGCAGTATTTT.